Each of the 27 T cell receptor beta chains below was sequenced from the same sample in a study of cytomegalovirus exposure and HLA in healthy donors. PCR amplification relied on 60 Vbeta primers (plus 13 Jbeta primers). Sequencing was performed with immunoSEQ multiplex PCR; in TCRdb, only in-frame clones are kept and a portion is missing. This table holds some 100,000 clones, roughly 74% found once. Sequencing input: PBMCs. The source of these receptors is a woman under 30 in good health and CMV-seropositive.

V gene TRBV18 combines with J gene TRBJ2-7; 9 bases are shared with TRBD1. Germline V CDR1 and CDR2: KGHSH, LQKENI. The trim removed 3 bases at V and 4 bases at J, leaving 10 bases unmatched. CDR3 length: 16 amino acids. The CDR3 nucleotides read TGTGCCAGCTCACCTATCGGGACAGGGTTTATGTACGAGCAGTACTTC. Translating gives CASSPIGTGFMYEQYF.

The CDR3 nucleotides read TGTGCCAGCAGCTTGAAGGGGGGCTACACCTTC. It yields the protein CASSLKGGYTF. V is TRBV5-4 and J is TRBJ1-2; a possible D gene is TRBD1 (5 bases). Per the germline V gene, CDR1 is SGHNT and CDR2 is YYREEE (reference sequence). This CDR3 is 11 amino acids long. Trimming stripped 1 base from V and 8 bases from J, with 6 bases between.

As concerns this clone: Mismatch with germline at one junction end may stem from a read error. V is TRBV25-1 and J is TRBJ1-1, with a tentative D call TRBD1 (5 bases). This CDR3 is built from 13 residues. Germline values: CDR1 MGHDK, CDR2 SYGVNS. This CDR3 reads CASSGLVDTEAFF. The CDR3 DNA sequence: TGTGCCAGCAGTGGGCTTGTGGACACAGAAGCTTTCTTT.

The J gene is TRBJ1-1, the V gene TRBV19, with D maybe TRBD1 (6 bases). V dropped 6 bases and J dropped 3 bases, with 14 bases sitting between them. The CDR3 covers 14 residues. In germline, CDR1 is LNHDA, CDR2 SQIVND (reference sequence). The CDR3 DNA reads TGTGCCAGTAGCCGCAGGGGCACGGACACTGAAGCTTTCTTT. Encoded protein: CASSRRGTDTEAFF.

This clone was counted a few times. This chain joins TRBV5-1 and TRBJ2-3; 9 bases agree with TRBD2. This CDR3 has 14 residues. With 4 bases clipped from V and 5 bases from J, the junction kept 5 bases outside the gene matches. Per the germline V gene, CDR1 is SGHRS and CDR2 is YFSETQ. The CDR3 loop reads CASSGLAGLDTQYF. CDR3 DNA: TGCGCCAGCAGCGGGCTAGCGGGGTTAGATACGCAGTATTTT. Complete variable domain (other parts from reference TRBV5-1 and TRBJ2-3): KAGVTQTPRYLIKTRGQQVTLSCSPISGHRSVSWYQQTPGQGLQFLFEYFSETQRNKGNFPGRFSGRQFSNSRSEMNVSTLELGDSALYLCASSGLAGLDTQYFGPGTRLTVL.

The chain uses TRBV14 and TRBJ1-1; D possibly corresponds to TRBD1 (6 bases). Germline loops: CDR1 SGHDN, CDR2 FVKESK. Trimming left V 3 bases short and J 10 bases short, with 18 bases between. The CDR3 contains 14 residues. CDR3 residues: CASSHPGEGVGAFF. The CDR3 region has the DNA TGTGCCAGCAGCCACCCTGGAGAGGGGGTAGGAGCTTTCTTT.

V gene TRBV28 combines with J gene TRBJ1-5; TRBD1 matches 7 bases. J gave up 3 bases and V 5 bases, and 1 base lay outside the gene matches. The CDR3 extends over 13 amino acids. CDR1 is MDHEN, CDR2 SYDVKM, per germline. CDR3 in DNA: TGTGCCAGCAGTGACAGGGCCAATCAGCCCCAGCATTTT. Its protein product is CASSDRANQPQHF. Looking up the rest from reference TRBV28 and TRBJ1-5 gives the full variable domain: DVKVTQSSRYLVKRTGEKVFLECVQDMDHENMFWYRQDPGLGLRLIYFSYDVKMKEKGDIPEGYSVSREKKERFSLILESASTNQTSMYLCASSDRANQPQHFGDGTRLSIL.

This clone has a handful of counts. The chain has TRBV13 and TRBJ2-3; D perhaps matches TRBD2 (5 bases). The CDR3 extends over 14 amino acids. V lost 5 bases, J lost 6 bases, and 15 bases lay in between. Germline V gene data show CDR1 as PRHDT and CDR2 as FYEKMQ (reference sequence). The CDR3 coding sequence is TGTGCCAGCAGCCCCCGGACTGGTACGGATACGCAGTATTTT. It codes for CASSPRTGTDTQYF.

J is TRBJ2-1 and V is TRBV11-1; a possible D gene is TRBD1 (6 bases). CDR3 size: 13 residues. From germline, CDR1 is SGHAT and CDR2 FQDESV (reference sequence). V dropped 5 bases and J dropped 9 bases, with 14 bases sitting between them. CDR3 DNA: TGTGCCAGCAGCCGATCACAGGGAAGTGAGCAGTTCTTC. Its protein is CASSRSQGSEQFF.

The gene calls are TRBV18 and TRBJ2-7; 15 bases are a match to TRBD2. The V segment lost 3 bases and the J segment 6 bases; nucleotides outside the gene matches: 6. Per germline, CDR1 KGHSH and CDR2 LQKENI. The CDR3 is 16 amino acids. CDR3 nucleotides: TGTGCCAGCTCACCTCCCGGACTAGCGGGGGGGCTCGAGCAGTACTTC. It translates to CASSPPGLAGGLEQYF. Supplemented by reference TRBV18 and TRBJ2-7, the full variable domain reads NAGVMQNPRHLVRRRGQEARLRCSPMKGHSHVYWYRQLPEEGLKFMVYLQKENIIDESGMPKERFSAEFPKEGPSILRIQQVVRGDSAAYFCASSPPGLAGGLEQYFGPGTRLTVT.

The chain employs TRBV27 and TRBJ1-2; TRBD1 matches 8 bases. The CDR3 spans 13 residues. The V gene end was trimmed by 5 bases and the J gene end by 8 bases; junction bases not matched to a gene: 7. CDR1 and CDR2 (germline): MNHEY, SMNVEV (reference sequence). CDR3 amino acids: CASSPGGVRGYTF. CDR3 in DNA: TGTGCCAGCAGTCCAGGGGGCGTCCGAGGCTACACCTTC.

The genes are TRBV7-3 and TRBJ1-3; perhaps TRBD1 as D (5 bases). Trimming shortened V by 4 bases and J by 2 bases, and 12 bases separated the two germline ends. Germline V gene data show CDR1 as SGHTA and CDR2 as FQGTGA. The CDR3 has 15 amino acids. The DNA of the CDR3 is TGTGCCAGCAGCTCCCGGGGGGAGACTGGAAACACCATATATTTT. This translates into CASSSRGETGNTIYF.

The chain combines TRBV4-1 with TRBJ2-7; 7 nucleotides match TRBD1. CDR1 MGHRA and CDR2 YSYEKL come from the germline V gene. The CDR3 covers 16 residues. V was clipped by 1 base and J by 3 bases; unmatched bases: 9. The CDR3 DNA reads TGCGCCAGCAGCCAAGGACAGGGCTCCCCCTACTACGAGCAGTACTTC. Translating it yields CASSQGQGSPYYEQYF.

The V gene is TRBV27, the J gene TRBJ2-7, with no clear D. V lost 2 bases, J lost 1 base, and 15 bases lay in between. CDR3 size: 16 residues. Germline loops: CDR1 MNHEY, CDR2 SMNVEV (reference sequence). The CDR3 loop reads CASSLRGPFTSYEQYF. CDR3 DNA sequence: TGTGCCAGCAGTTTACGTGGGCCTTTTACGTCCTACGAGCAGTACTTC.

This clone appeared once. The chain uses TRBV27 and TRBJ2-5, with D possibly TRBD2 on 6 matching bases. CDR3 length: 14 residues. Germline CDR1 reads MNHEY; CDR2 reads SMNVEV (reference sequence). The V end lost 2 bases, the J end lost 3 bases, and 10 bases lay between the germline ends. The CDR3 bases are TGTGCCAGCAGTTTAGACCCGGGGGAAGAGACCCAGTACTTC. Its protein product is CASSLDPGEETQYF.

The V and J genes are TRBV7-8 and TRBJ2-1; 9 nucleotides align to TRBD2. The CDR3 length is 15 residues. The J segment lost 4 bases and the V segment lost 6 bases, leaving 7 bases of the junction unmatched. The V gene's germline CDR1 is SGHVS and CDR2 FQNEAQ. The CDR3 here is CASRLAGGRYNEQFF. The CDR3 DNA follows: TGTGCCAGCAGGCTTGCGGGAGGGCGGTACAATGAGCAGTTCTTC.

The chain employs TRBV7-2 and TRBJ2-1; 9 bases are shared with TRBD2. Germline V lookup: CDR1 SGHTA, CDR2 FQGNSA. The junction had 6 bases not matched to a gene; V was cut back by 2 bases and J by 10 bases. The CDR3 length is 14 residues. The CDR3: CASSLQAGGGEQFF. DNA for the CDR3: TGTGCCAGCAGCTTACAAGCGGGGGGTGGGGAGCAGTTCTTC. Looking up the rest from reference TRBV7-2 and TRBJ2-1 gives the full variable domain: GAGVSQSPSNKVTEKGKDVELRCDPISGHTALYWYRQSLGQGLEFLIYFQGNSAPDKSGLPSDRFSAERTGGSVSTLTIQRTQQEDSAVYLCASSLQAGGGEQFFGPGTRLTVL.

V is TRBV27 and J is TRBJ2-5, with TRBD1 matching over 7 bases. The DNA matches TRBJ2-7 better at its end, which makes the J call doubtful. CDR3 length: 14 residues. Germline assignment: CDR1 MNHEY and CDR2 SMNVEV (reference sequence). This CDR3 is CASSLMSGGYEQYF. The CDR3 DNA is TGTGCCAGCAGTTTAATGTCAGGGGGCTACGAGCAGTACTTC.

The chain uses TRBV7-9 and TRBJ1-1, with D uncertain. Looked up from germline, CDR1 is SEHNR and CDR2 is FQNEAQ (reference sequence). Deletions cut 3 bases from V and 3 bases from J, with 5 bases between. This CDR3 has 12 residues. The CDR3 here is CASSFPYTEAFF. CDR3 DNA sequence: TGTGCCAGCAGCTTCCCCTACACTGAAGCTTTCTTT.

The gene calls are TRBV9 and TRBJ1-2; D gene unclear. This CDR3 has 14 amino acids. Per germline, CDR1 SGDLS and CDR2 YYNGEE. Trimming pared 3 bases from V and 7 bases from J, leaving 16 bases between. CDR3 loop: CASSEKGGGGGYTF. CDR3 nucleotide sequence: TGTGCCAGCAGCGAGAAGGGAGGAGGTGGTGGCTACACCTTC.

The rearrangement links TRBV28 to TRBJ1-1, with TRBD1 identical over 7 bases. The ends lost 0 bases at V and 1 base at J; junction bases unmatched: 2. The CDR3 sequence is 15 residues long. Germline V CDR1 and CDR2: MDHEN, SYDVKM. The CDR3 DNA is TGTGCCAGCAGTTTATGGGGACAGACGAACACTGAAGCTTTCTTT. Amino acids: CASSLWGQTNTEAFF. The whole variable domain, filled in from reference TRBV28 and TRBJ1-1, reads DVKVTQSSRYLVKRTGEKVFLECVQDMDHENMFWYRQDPGLGLRLIYFSYDVKMKEKGDIPEGYSVSREKKERFSLILESASTNQTSMYLCASSLWGQTNTEAFFGQGTRLTVV.

The chain has TRBV4-3 and TRBJ1-6, with 10 bases matching TRBD1. In germline, CDR1 is LGHNA, CDR2 YSLEER. Trimming removed 3 bases from V and 9 bases from J; junction bases left unmatched: 8. The CDR3 extends over 16 amino acids. CDR3 protein: CASSQGTGDIASPLHF. As DNA, the CDR3 is TGCGCCAGCAGCCAGGGGACAGGGGATATCGCTTCACCCCTCCACTTT.

The chain is built from TRBV27 and TRBJ1-2, with 9 bases identical to TRBD1. Trimming at V came to 5 bases and at J to 2 bases, leaving 0 bases not matched to a gene. The germline CDR1 and CDR2 sequences are MNHEY and SMNVEV (reference sequence). The CDR3 totals 13 residues. The CDR3 loop reads CASSGQGNYGYTF. CDR3 bases: TGTGCCAGCAGTGGACAGGGGAACTATGGCTACACCTTC.

This clone was counted between two and nine times. This chain joins TRBV18 and TRBJ1-4, with D tentatively TRBD1 (5 bases). Trimming removed 4 bases at V and 0 bases at J, with 9 bases between. Germline-derived CDR1 and CDR2 are KGHSH and LQKENI. The CDR3 has 15 residues. CDR3 region: CASSQGVATNEKLFF. The CDR3 DNA sequence: TGTGCCAGCTCACAAGGGGTTGCAACTAATGAAAAACTGTTTTTT. Full variable domain (outside the CDR3, taken from reference TRBV18 and TRBJ1-4): NAGVMQNPRHLVRRRGQEARLRCSPMKGHSHVYWYRQLPEEGLKFMVYLQKENIIDESGMPKERFSAEFPKEGPSILRIQQVVRGDSAAYFCASSQGVATNEKLFFGSGTQLSVL.

The chain combines TRBV7-9 with TRBJ2-7; 13 nucleotides align to TRBD2. Germline CDR1 reads SEHNR; CDR2 reads FQNEAQ (reference sequence). The CDR3 length is 15 residues. The trim removed 5 bases at V and 3 bases at J, leaving 4 bases unmatched. The CDR3 DNA reads TGTGCCAGCAGCCGGACTAGCGGGAGACTCTACGAGCAGTACTTC. Protein: CASSRTSGRLYEQYF.

The chain couples TRBV18 to TRBJ2-7; TRBD2 matches 8 bases. The CDR3 totals 14 residues. The germline CDR1 and CDR2 sequences are KGHSH and LQKENI. Germline trimming cut 4 bases from V and 2 bases from J; bases unmatched to any gene: 4. The CDR3, as DNA: TGTGCCAGCTCACGTAGCGGGGTCACCTACGAGCAGTACTTC. This encodes CASSRSGVTYEQYF.

The rearrangement uses TRBV19 and TRBJ2-1; 8 nucleotides line up with TRBD1. Germline V lookup: CDR1 LNHDA, CDR2 SQIVND (reference sequence). CDR3 length: 15 amino acids. J was trimmed by 8 bases and V by 3 bases; bases with no gene match: 9. Written as DNA, the CDR3 is TGTGCCAGTAGTATGAGTCAGGGGGCTAGTGATGAGCAGTTCTTC. Translating it yields CASSMSQGASDEQFF. The full variable domain, completed using reference TRBV19 and TRBJ2-1, is DGGITQSPKYLFRKEGQNVTLSCEQNLNHDAMYWYRQDPGQGLRLIYYSQIVNDFQKGDIAEGYSVSREKKESFPLTVTSAQKNPTAFYLCASSMSQGASDEQFFGPGTRLTVL.